Detailed here is one T cell receptor beta chain. Seattle patients were enrolled during active infection and followed longitudinally. In the original workflow: From reference gene primer amplification, estimates of nucleated cell counts were derived. Some clones are missing from TCRdb's copy, which holds only in-frame ones; the method was immunoSEQ multiplex PCR. V, J and clone size derive from that table, while D and trimming were established from the DNA sequence. The data show 200,000 or so clones, 92% seen once. These data originate in a study of blood T cell repertoires in COVID-19. Across the whole study: The origin of the acute and convalescent COVID-19 samples was the United States, Italy and Spain. PBMCs, B-cell-depleted T cells, or T cells provided the cDNA or gDNA that made up the material.

This sequence originates from a man in his sixties with COVID-19, enrolled during active disease. The material sequenced was peripheral blood.

As DNA, the CDR3 is TGTGCCACCAGTGATTTCCCGAGAGAGACCCAGTACTTC. Encoded protein: CATSDFPRETQYF. The genes are TRBV24-1 and TRBJ2-5, with D uncertain. The V end was cut by 1 base, the J end by 4 bases, with 6 bases between. Germline V gene sequence: CDR1 KGHDR, CDR2 SFDVKD. The CDR3 has 13 residues.